The clone carrying this TCR beta chain was found a few times. The antigen remains unidentified. The entirety of the isolated RNA underwent reverse transcription, so expressed TCRB transcripts were sequenced. The data were produced by immunoSEQ multiplex PCR, yet TCRdb's version contains in-frame clones alone and is incomplete. The sample shows more than 250,000 clones, approximately 16% of them seen only once. These data are taken from a study of beta chain features in type 1 diabetes. Study-wide points: Across all four CD4+ subsets, people with type 1 diabetes showed modestly shorter TCRB CDR3s. Sampled from patients, naive, central memory and Treg TCRB repertoires appeared more similar than those sampled from healthy donors. Type 1 diabetes patients had VDJ junctions that carried fewer insertions and more deletions.

Germline V gene lookup returns CDR1 MDHEN and CDR2 SYDVKM. With 4 bases clipped from V and 6 bases from J, the junction kept 7 bases outside the gene matches. The CDR3 loop spans 15 amino acids. Sorting that relied on CD45RO/CCR7/CD25/CD127/CD95/CD27 yielded CD4+ naive, central memory, regulatory and stem cell-like memory cells. The receptor's source is a man aged 18 to 35 with type 1 diabetes. The rearrangement joins TRBV28 to TRBJ2-1, with 9 bases fitting TRBD1. The specimen sequenced was naive CD4+ T cells from blood. The CDR3 protein is CASSSGQGDFNEQFF. The DNA of the CDR3 is TGTGCCAGCAGTTCGGGACAGGGCGATTTCAATGAGCAGTTCTTC.